Described below is a single T cell receptor beta chain sequence and its context. This specimen belongs to a study of T cells after posttransplantation cyclophosphamide. On the day of bone marrow donation, the related graft donor provided peripheral blood. The CDR3 is 14 residues long. From germline, CDR1 is SEHNR and CDR2 FQNEAQ (reference sequence). The V end lost 5 bases, the J end lost 0 bases, and 5 bases lay between the germline ends. This table comes from immunoSEQ multiplex PCR, and its TCRdb copy is limited to in-frame clones, with some not included. Of roughly 3,000 clones listed, roughly 62% are singletons.

The chain is built from TRBV7-9 and TRBJ2-6; D ambiguous. The sample was memory CD8+ T cells sorted from blood. The clonotype originates from a woman in her 30s in good health and a related stem cell transplant donor. The CDR3 sequence: CASSLSSGANVLTF. CDR3 in DNA: TGTGCCAGCAGCCTATCCTCTGGGGCCAACGTCCTGACTTTC.